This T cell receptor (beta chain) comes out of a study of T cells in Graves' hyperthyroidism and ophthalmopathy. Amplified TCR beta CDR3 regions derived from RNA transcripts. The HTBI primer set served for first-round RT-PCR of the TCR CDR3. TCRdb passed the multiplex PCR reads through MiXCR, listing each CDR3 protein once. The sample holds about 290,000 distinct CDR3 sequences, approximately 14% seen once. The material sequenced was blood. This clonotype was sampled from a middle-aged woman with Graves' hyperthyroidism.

For the CDR3, the DNA is TGCAGCGGGCGGACGGAGGAAGAGACCCAGTACTTC. Translation gives CSGRTEEETQYF. V is TRBV29-1 and J is TRBJ2-5, with a tentative D call TRBD2 (5 bases). Germline values: CDR1 SQVTM, CDR2 ANQGSEA. The V gene lost 7 bases and the J gene lost 3 bases, with 12 bases spanning the gap. This CDR3 spans 12 amino acids.